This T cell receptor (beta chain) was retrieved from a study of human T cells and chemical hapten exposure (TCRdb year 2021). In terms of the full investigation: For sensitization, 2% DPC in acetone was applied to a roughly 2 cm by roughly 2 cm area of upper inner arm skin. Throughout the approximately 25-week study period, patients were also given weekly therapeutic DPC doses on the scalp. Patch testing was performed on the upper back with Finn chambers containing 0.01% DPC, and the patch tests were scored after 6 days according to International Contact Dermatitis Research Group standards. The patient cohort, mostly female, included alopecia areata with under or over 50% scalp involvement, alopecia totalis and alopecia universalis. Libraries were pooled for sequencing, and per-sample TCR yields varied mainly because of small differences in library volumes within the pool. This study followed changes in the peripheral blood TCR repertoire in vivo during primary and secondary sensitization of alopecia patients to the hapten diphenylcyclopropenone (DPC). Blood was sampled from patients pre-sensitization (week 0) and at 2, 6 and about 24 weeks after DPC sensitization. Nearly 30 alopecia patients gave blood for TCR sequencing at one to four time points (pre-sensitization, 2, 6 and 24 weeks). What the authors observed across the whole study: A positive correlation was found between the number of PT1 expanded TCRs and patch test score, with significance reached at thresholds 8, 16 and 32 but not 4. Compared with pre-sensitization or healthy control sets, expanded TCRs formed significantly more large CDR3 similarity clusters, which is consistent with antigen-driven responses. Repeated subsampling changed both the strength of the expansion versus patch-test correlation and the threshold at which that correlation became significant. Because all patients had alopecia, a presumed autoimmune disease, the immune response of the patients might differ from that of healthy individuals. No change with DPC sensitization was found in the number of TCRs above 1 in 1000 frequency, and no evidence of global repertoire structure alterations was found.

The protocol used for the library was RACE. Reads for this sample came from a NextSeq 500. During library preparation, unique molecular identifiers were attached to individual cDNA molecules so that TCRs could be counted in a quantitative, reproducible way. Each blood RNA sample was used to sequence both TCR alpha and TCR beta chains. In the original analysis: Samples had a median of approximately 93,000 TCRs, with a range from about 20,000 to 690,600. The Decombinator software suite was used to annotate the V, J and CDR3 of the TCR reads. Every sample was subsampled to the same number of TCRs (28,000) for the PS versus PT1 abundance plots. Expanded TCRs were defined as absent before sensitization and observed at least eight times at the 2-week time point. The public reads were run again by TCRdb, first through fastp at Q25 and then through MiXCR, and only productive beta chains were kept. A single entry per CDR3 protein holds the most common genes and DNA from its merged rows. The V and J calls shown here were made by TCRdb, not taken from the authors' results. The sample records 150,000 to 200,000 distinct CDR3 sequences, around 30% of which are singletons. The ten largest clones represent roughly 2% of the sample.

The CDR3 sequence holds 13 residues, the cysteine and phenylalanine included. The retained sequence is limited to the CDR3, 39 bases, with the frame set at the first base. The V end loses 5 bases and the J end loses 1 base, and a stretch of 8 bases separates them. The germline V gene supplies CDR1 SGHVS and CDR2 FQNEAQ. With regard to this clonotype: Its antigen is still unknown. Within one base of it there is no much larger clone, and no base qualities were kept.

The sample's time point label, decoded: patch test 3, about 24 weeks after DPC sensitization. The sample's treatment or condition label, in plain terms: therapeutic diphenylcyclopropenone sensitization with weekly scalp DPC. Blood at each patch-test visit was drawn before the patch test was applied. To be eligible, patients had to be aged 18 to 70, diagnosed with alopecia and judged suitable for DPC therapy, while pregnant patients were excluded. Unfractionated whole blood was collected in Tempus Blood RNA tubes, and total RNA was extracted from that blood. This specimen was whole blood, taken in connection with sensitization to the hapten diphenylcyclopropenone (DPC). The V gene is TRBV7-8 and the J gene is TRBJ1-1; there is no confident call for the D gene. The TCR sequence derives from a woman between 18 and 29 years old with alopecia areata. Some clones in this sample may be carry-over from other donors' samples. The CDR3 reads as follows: CASSPHGNTEAFF. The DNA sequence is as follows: TGTGCCAGCAGCCCGCACGGGAACACTGAAGCTTTCTTT.